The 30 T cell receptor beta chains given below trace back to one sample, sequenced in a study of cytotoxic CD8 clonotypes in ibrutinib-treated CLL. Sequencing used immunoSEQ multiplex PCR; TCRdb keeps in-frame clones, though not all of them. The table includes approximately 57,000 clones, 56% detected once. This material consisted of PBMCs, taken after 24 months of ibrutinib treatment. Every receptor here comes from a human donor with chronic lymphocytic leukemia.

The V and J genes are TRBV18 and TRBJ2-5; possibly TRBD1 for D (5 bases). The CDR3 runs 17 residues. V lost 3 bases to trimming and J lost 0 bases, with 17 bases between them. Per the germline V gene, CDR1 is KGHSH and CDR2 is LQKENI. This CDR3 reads CASSPRAAGKNQETQYF. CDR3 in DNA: TGTGCCAGCTCACCCAGGGCAGCTGGAAAAAACCAAGAGACCCAGTACTTC.

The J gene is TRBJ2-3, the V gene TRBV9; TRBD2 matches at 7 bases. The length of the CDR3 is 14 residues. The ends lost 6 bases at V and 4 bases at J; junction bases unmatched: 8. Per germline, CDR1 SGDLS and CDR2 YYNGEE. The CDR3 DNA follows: TGTGCCAGCAACGAGCGGGGATGGGCAGATACGCAGTATTTT. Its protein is CASNERGWADTQYF.

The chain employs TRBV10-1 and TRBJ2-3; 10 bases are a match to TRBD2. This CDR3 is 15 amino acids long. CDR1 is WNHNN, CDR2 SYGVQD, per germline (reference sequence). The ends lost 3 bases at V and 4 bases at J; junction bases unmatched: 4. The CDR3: CASSEDSGGPDTQYF. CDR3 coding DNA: TGCGCCAGCAGTGAAGATAGCGGGGGGCCAGATACGCAGTATTTT.

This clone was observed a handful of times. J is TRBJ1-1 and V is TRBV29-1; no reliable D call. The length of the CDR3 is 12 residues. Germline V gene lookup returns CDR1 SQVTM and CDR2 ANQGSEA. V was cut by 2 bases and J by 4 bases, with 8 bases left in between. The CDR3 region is CSVEFPSTEAFF. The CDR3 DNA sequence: TGCAGCGTTGAATTCCCGAGCACTGAAGCTTTCTTT.

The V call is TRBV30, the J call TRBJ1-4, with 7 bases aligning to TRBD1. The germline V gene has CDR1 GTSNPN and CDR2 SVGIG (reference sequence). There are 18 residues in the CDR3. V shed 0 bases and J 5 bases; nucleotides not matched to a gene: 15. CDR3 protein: CAWSVYRGPYPLNEKLFF. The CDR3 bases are TGTGCCTGGAGTGTGTATAGGGGGCCTTACCCTTTGAATGAAAAACTGTTTTTT.

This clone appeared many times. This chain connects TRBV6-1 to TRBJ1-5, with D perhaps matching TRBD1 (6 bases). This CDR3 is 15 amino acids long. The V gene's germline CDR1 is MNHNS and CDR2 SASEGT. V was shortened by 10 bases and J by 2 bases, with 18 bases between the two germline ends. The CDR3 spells CATLLTHRGNQPQHF. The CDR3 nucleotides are TGTGCCACCCTGCTGACCCACAGGGGCAATCAGCCCCAGCATTTT.

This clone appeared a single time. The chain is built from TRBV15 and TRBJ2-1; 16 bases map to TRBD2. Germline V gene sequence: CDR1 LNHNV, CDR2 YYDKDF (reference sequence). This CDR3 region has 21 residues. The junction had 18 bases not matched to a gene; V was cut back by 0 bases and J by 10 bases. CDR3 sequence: CATSRDPYTGTSGRALREQFF. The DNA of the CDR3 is TGTGCCACCAGCAGAGACCCTTACACCGGGACTAGCGGGAGGGCCCTCAGGGAGCAGTTCTTC.

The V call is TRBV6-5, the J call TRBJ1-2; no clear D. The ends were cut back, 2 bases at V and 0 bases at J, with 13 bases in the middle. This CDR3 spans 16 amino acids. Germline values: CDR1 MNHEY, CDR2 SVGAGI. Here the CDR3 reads CASSYPLGEANYGYTF. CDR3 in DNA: TGTGCCAGCAGTTACCCCCTCGGGGAAGCTAACTATGGCTACACCTTC.

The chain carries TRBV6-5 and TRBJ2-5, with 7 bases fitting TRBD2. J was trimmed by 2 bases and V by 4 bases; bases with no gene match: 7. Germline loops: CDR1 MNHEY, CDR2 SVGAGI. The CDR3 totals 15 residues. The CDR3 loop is CASSFDQGGQETQYF. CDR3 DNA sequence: TGTGCCAGCAGTTTTGATCAGGGAGGGCAAGAGACCCAGTACTTC.

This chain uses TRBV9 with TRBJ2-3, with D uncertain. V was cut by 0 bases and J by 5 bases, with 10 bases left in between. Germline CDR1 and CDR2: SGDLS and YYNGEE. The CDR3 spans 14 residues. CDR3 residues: CASSVEGIRDTQYF. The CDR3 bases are TGTGCCAGCAGCGTAGAAGGGATCAGAGATACGCAGTATTTT.

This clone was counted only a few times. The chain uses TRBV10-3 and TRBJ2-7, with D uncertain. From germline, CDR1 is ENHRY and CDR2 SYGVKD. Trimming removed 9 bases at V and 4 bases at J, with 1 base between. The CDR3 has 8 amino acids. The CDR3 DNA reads TGTGCCATTTACGAGCAGTACGTC. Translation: CAIYEQYV.

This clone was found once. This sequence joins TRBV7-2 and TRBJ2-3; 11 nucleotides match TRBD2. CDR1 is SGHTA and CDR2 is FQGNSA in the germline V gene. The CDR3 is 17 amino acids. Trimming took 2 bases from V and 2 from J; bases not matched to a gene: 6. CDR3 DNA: TGTGCCAGCAGCTTATCCTTGACTAGCGGGGCCACAGATACGCAGTATTTT. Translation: CASSLSLTSGATDTQYF.

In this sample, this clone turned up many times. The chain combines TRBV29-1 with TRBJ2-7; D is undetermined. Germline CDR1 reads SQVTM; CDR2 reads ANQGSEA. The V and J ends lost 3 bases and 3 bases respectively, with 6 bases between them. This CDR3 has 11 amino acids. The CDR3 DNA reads TGCAGCGTTGAGGAGAACTACGAGCAGTACTTC. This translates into CSVEENYEQYF.

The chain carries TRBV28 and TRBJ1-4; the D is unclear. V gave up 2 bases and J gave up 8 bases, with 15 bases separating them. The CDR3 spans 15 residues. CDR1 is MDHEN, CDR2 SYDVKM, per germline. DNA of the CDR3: TGTGCCAGCAGTTTACCTTTGATGGTTGGCGAAAAACTGTTTTTT. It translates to CASSLPLMVGEKLFF.

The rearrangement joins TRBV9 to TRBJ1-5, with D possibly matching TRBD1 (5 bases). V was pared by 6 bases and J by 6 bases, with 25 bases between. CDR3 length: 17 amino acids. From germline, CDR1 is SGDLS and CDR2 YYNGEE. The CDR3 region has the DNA TGTGCCAGCAACGCTCGAGTGGATAAAGGGAGGGGTCAGCCCCAGCATTTT. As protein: CASNARVDKGRGQPQHF.

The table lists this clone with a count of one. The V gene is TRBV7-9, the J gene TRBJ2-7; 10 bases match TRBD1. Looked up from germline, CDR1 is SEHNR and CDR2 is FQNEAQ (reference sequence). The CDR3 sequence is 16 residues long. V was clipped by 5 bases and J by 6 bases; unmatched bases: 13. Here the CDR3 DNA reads TGTGCCAGCAGCCGGACAGGGGGGCCCCTCGCACGCGAGCAGTACTTC. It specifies CASSRTGGPLAREQYF.

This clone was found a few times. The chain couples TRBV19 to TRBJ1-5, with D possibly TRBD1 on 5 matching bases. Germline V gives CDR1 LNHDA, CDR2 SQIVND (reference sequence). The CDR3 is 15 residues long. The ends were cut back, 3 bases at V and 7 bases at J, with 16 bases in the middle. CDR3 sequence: CASSIRAGLRQPQHF. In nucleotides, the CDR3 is TGTGCCAGTAGTATTCGGGCAGGGTTAAGGCAGCCCCAGCATTTT.

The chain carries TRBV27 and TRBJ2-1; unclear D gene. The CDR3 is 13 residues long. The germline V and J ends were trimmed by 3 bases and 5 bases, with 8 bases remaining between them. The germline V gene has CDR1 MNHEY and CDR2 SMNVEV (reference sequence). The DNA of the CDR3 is TGTGCCAGCAGTTTTTTCGCGGACAATGAGCAGTTCTTC. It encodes CASSFFADNEQFF.

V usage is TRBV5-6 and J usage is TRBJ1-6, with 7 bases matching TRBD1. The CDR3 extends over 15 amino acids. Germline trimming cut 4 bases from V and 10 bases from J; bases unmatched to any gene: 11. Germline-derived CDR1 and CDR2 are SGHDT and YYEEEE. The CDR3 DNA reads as TGTGCCAGCAGCACCTGGACAGGTCCGGGGTCACCCCTCCACTTT. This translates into CASSTWTGPGSPLHF.

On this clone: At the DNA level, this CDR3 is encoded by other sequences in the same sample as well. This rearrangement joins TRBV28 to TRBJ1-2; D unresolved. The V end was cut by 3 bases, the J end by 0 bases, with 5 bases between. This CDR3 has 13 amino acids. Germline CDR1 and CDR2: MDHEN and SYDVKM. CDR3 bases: TGTGCCAGCAGTTTTCGGGCTAACTATGGCTACACCTTC. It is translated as CASSFRANYGYTF.

CDR3 nucleotides: TGTGCCAGCAGCCGACCGGGACAGGGGCGATACGAGCAGTACTTC. This gives the protein CASSRPGQGRYEQYF. This rearrangement joins TRBV5-4 to TRBJ2-7, with 10 bases aligning to TRBD1. V trimming: 4 bases; J trimming: 4 bases; junction bases outside the gene matches: 8. The CDR3 runs to 15 residues. Germline V gene lookup returns CDR1 SGHNT and CDR2 YYREEE (reference sequence).

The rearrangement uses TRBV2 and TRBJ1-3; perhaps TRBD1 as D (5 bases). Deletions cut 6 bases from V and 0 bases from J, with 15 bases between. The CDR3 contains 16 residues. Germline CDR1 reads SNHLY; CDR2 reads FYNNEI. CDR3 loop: CASRRDGAASGNTIYF. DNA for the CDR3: TGTGCCAGCAGGAGGGACGGGGCGGCCTCTGGAAACACCATATATTTT.

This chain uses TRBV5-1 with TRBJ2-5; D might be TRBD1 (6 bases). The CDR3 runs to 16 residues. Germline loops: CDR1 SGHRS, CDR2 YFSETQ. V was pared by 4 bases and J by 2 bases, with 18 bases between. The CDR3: CASSTGQRGGQETQYF. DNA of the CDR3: TGCGCCAGCAGCACCGGACAAAGAGGGGGTCAAGAGACCCAGTACTTC.

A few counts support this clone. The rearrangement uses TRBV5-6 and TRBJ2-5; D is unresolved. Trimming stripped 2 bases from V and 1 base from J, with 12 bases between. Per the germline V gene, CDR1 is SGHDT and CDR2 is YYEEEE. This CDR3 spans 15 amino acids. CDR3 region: CASSFPRSGQETQYF. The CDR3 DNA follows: TGTGCCAGCAGCTTCCCACGATCGGGCCAAGAGACCCAGTACTTC.

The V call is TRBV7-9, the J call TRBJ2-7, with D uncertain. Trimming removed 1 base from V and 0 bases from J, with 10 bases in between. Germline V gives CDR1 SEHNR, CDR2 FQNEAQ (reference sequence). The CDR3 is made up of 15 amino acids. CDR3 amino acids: CASSLGDLFSYEQYV. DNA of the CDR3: TGTGCCAGCAGCTTAGGGGATCTTTTCTCCTACGAGCAGTACGTC.

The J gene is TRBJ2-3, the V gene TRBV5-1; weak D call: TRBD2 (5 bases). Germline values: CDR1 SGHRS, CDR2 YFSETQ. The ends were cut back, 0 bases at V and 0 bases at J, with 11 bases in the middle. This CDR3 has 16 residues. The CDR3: CASSLGSASSTDTQYF. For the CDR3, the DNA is TGCGCCAGCAGCTTGGGTAGCGCCTCTAGCACAGATACGCAGTATTTT.

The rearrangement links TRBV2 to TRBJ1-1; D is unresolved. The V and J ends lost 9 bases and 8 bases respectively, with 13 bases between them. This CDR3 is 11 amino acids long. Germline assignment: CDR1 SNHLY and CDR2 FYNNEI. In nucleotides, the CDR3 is TGTGCCAGTCGGACGCTGTCGGAAGCTTTCTTT. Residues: CASRTLSEAFF. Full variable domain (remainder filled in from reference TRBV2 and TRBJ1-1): EPEVTQTPSHQVTQMGQEVILRCVPISNHLYFYWYRQILGQKVEFLVSFYNNEISEKSEIFDDQFSVERPDGSNFTLKIRSTKLEDSAMYFCASRTLSEAFFGQGTRLTVV.

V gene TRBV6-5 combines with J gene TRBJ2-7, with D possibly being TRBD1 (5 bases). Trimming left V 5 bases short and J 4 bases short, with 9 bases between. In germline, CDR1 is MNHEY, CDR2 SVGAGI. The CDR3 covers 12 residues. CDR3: CASSTKGYEQYF. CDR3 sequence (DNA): TGTGCCAGCAGTACCAAGGGGTACGAGCAGTACTTC.

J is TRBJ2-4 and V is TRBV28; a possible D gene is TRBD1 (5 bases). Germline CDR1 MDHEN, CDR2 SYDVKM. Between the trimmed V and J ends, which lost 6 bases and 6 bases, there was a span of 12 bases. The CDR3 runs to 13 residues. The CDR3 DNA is TGTGCCAGCAGCGACAGAATAAGAAACATTCAGTACTTC. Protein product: CASSDRIRNIQYF.

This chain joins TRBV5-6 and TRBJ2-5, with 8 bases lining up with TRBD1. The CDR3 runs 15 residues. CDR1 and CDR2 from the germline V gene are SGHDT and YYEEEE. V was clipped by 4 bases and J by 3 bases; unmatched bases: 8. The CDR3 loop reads CASSPDRGMEETQYF. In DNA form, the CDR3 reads TGTGCCAGCAGCCCTGACAGGGGCATGGAAGAGACCCAGTACTTC.